The next 2 T cell receptor beta chains were all read from a single sample in a study of blood T cell repertoires in COVID-19. Using immunoSEQ multiplex PCR, the repertoire was profiled, and TCRdb retains in-frame clones only, with some absent. Of some 200,000 clones detected, approximately 90% appear once; the ten largest clones hold 4.8%. The sample taken for sequencing was peripheral blood. The receptor source for this set is a woman in her forties with acute or convalescent COVID-19.

V usage is TRBV5-3 and J usage is TRBJ1-4; the match to TRBD1 covers 9 bases. TRBV5-3 is recorded as an ORF, its role being uncertain. CDR3 length: 14 residues. The V gene end was trimmed by 2 bases and the J gene end by 13 bases; junction bases not matched to a gene: 9. The CDR3 nucleotides are TGTGCCAGAAGCTTTTCTGGGACAGGGTTAGGACTGTTTTTT. Amino acids: CARSFSGTGLGLFF.

The chain uses TRBV19 and TRBJ2-1; 13 nucleotides match TRBD2. Germline values: CDR1 LNHDA, CDR2 SQIVND (reference sequence). Trimming at V came to 6 bases and at J to 5 bases, leaving 1 base not matched to a gene. The CDR3 length is 14 residues. The CDR3 DNA follows: TGTGCCAGTAGGGGACTAGCGGGGAACAATGAGCAGTTCTTC. Its translation: CASRGLAGNNEQFF.